The next 17 T cell receptor beta chains were all read from a single sample in a study of OX40 agonist ivuxolimab in advanced cancers. Sequencing was performed with immunoSEQ multiplex PCR; in TCRdb, only in-frame clones are kept and a portion is missing. The data contain some 98,000 clones, 90% to 95% of them singletons. This specimen was CD4+ or CD8+ T cells sorted from blood, taken in a trial of the OX40 agonist ivuxolimab. These receptors all stem from an adult with an advanced solid tumor such as melanoma, head and neck, liver or kidney cancer.

Only one count was recorded for this clone. The chain is built from TRBV7-2 and TRBJ1-1, with no clear D. This CDR3 is built from 13 residues. Germline assignment: CDR1 SGHTA and CDR2 FQGNSA. Trimming took 6 bases from V and 0 from J, leaving 8 bases between them. CDR3 in amino acids: CASREVLNTEAFF. CDR3 DNA: TGTGCCAGCAGGGAGGTGTTGAACACTGAAGCTTTCTTT.

The CDR3 region is CSGRGGGHRDTQYF. The CDR3 DNA is TGCAGCGGCCGGGGGGGAGGCCATCGTGATACGCAGTATTTT. The V and J genes are TRBV29-1 and TRBJ2-3; 8 bases match TRBD2. The CDR3 has 14 amino acids. V shed 7 bases and J 6 bases; nucleotides not matched to a gene: 12. From germline, CDR1 is SQVTM and CDR2 ANQGSEA.

The chain employs TRBV19 and TRBJ2-2; 7 bases fit TRBD1. CDR3 length: 15 residues. Germline V gene sequence: CDR1 LNHDA, CDR2 SQIVND (reference sequence). The ends lost 1 base at V and 7 bases at J; junction bases unmatched: 6. This chain's CDR3 is CASSIVTGAGGELFF. The CDR3 coding sequence is TGTGCCAGTAGTATAGTAACAGGGGCCGGCGGGGAGCTGTTTTTT.

The rearrangement uses TRBV7-2 and TRBJ2-1, with D possibly TRBD2 on 6 matching bases. Trimming pared 0 bases from V and 2 bases from J, leaving 8 bases between. This CDR3 has 15 residues. From germline, CDR1 is SGHTA and CDR2 FQGNSA. The CDR3 nucleotides read TGTGCCAGCAGCTTAGCGGGGGGAGCCTACAATGAGCAGTTCTTC. It translates to CASSLAGGAYNEQFF.

The chain employs TRBV18 and TRBJ2-7; a possible D gene is TRBD2 (6 bases). The V gene's germline CDR1 is KGHSH and CDR2 LQKENI. V was cut by 3 bases and J by 3 bases, with 12 bases left in between. This CDR3 comprises 14 residues. This CDR3 is CASSPGLSNYEQYF. CDR3 nucleotides: TGTGCCAGCTCACCGGGACTCTCTAACTACGAGCAGTACTTC. Full variable domain (remainder filled in from reference TRBV18 and TRBJ2-7): NAGVMQNPRHLVRRRGQEARLRCSPMKGHSHVYWYRQLPEEGLKFMVYLQKENIIDESGMPKERFSAEFPKEGPSILRIQQVVRGDSAAYFCASSPGLSNYEQYFGPGTRLTVT.

This clone was counted a few times. CDR3 bases: TGCGCCAGCAGCACCAACCGGGACAGGGGTGAAGCTTTCTTT. Translating it yields CASSTNRDRGEAFF. This chain joins TRBV5-1 and TRBJ1-1; 10 nucleotides agree with TRBD1. V dropped 4 bases and J dropped 7; count of bases not matched to a gene: 7. The CDR3 length is 14 residues. Germline CDR1 and CDR2: SGHRS and YFSETQ.

The rearrangement links TRBV27 to TRBJ2-1, with 10 positions matching TRBD2. There are 15 residues in the CDR3. The junction had 6 bases not matched to a gene; V was cut back by 6 bases and J by 4 bases. Germline V gives CDR1 MNHEY, CDR2 SMNVEV (reference sequence). CDR3 protein: CASSLQREGYNEQFF. CDR3 sequence (DNA): TGTGCCAGCAGCTTACAGCGGGAGGGTTACAATGAGCAGTTCTTC.

This CDR3 is CASSLSGRAALETQYF. The DNA of the CDR3 is TGTGCCAGCAGCTTATCCGGGAGGGCGGCCTTAGAGACCCAGTACTTC. The chain couples TRBV7-9 to TRBJ2-5; 8 nucleotides agree with TRBD2. This CDR3 spans 16 amino acids. From germline, CDR1 is SEHNR and CDR2 FQNEAQ (reference sequence). The junction had 9 bases not matched to a gene; V was cut back by 2 bases and J by 4 bases.

Notes on this clone: Its ends do not fully match the called genes, so a read error is possible. The chain employs TRBV6-6 and TRBJ1-2; D might be TRBD1 (5 bases). This CDR3 has 15 amino acids. The germline CDR1 and CDR2 sequences are MNHNY and SVGAGI (reference sequence). CDR3 loop: CAISDSNTINYGYTF. The CDR3 region has the DNA TGTGCCATCAGTGACAGTAACACTATTAACTATGGCTACACCTTC.

The CDR3 sequence: CASSYSKVGNTIYF. The CDR3 DNA reads TGTGCCAGCAGTTACTCGAAAGTCGGAAACACCATATATTTT. The gene calls are TRBV6-5 and TRBJ1-3; D gene ambiguous. The germline gives CDR1 MNHEY, CDR2 SVGAGI. This CDR3 has 14 amino acids. V shed 0 bases and J shed 4 bases, with 7 bases lying between them.

The chain couples TRBV18 to TRBJ2-1; possible D gene TRBD2, 5 bases. The length of the CDR3 is 15 residues. The V gene lost 3 bases and the J gene lost 8 bases, with 17 bases spanning the gap. CDR1 and CDR2 from the germline V gene are KGHSH and LQKENI. The CDR3 here is CASSPQSPGVDEQFF. The CDR3 DNA is TGTGCCAGCTCACCCCAATCCCCCGGGGTGGATGAGCAGTTCTTC.

This clone was detected only once. The chain links TRBV28 to TRBJ2-7; TRBD1 aligns across 7 bases. This CDR3 contains 13 residues. With 8 bases clipped from V and 4 bases from J, the junction kept 8 bases outside the gene matches. The germline V gene has CDR1 MDHEN and CDR2 SYDVKM. The CDR3 spells CASSGGSRYEQYF. As DNA, the CDR3 is TGTGCCAGCTCAGGGGGATCTCGGTACGAGCAGTACTTC.

The rearrangement links TRBV19 to TRBJ2-2, with D possibly matching TRBD1 (5 bases). Trimming removed 6 bases from V and 0 bases from J, with 17 bases in between. Germline-derived CDR1 and CDR2 are LNHDA and SQIVND (reference sequence). This CDR3 is 17 amino acids long. The DNA of the CDR3 is TGTGCCAGTAGGGGCGTAAGGACATTCGCGAACACCGGGGAGCTGTTTTTT. Its protein product is CASRGVRTFANTGELFF.

This chain uses TRBV21-1 with TRBJ2-7; whether TRBD2, the table's D call, matches the DNA was not checked. TRBV21-1 is termed a pseudogene. The CDR3 consists of 15 residues. The CDR3 reads CASSDRGGLTYEQYF. The CDR3 bases are TGTGCCAGCAGCGACCGCGGAGGGTTAACCTACGAGCAGTACTTC.

This clone was seen a single time. The chain couples TRBV28 to TRBJ2-5, with D unresolved. This CDR3 contains 13 residues. Germline CDR1 and CDR2: MDHEN and SYDVKM. V lost 6 bases and J 5 bases, leaving 13 bases between the germline ends. CDR3 nucleotide sequence: TGTGCCAGCAGGTCCCGTGTGGGGGAGACCCAGTACTTC. Its translation: CASRSRVGETQYF.

On this clone: Mismatch with germline at one junction end may stem from a read error. V gene TRBV9 combines with J gene TRBJ2-1; D assignment may be TRBD1 or TRBD2 (5 bases each). Germline loops: CDR1 SGDLS, CDR2 YYNGEE. The length of the CDR3 is 16 residues. CDR3 bases: TGCGCCAGCAGCCCGCTTGGGGGTACCGGGGTCAATGAGCAGTTCTTC. Translating it yields CASSPLGGTGVNEQFF. Filled out from reference TRBV9 and TRBJ2-1, the complete variable domain reads DSGVTQTPKHLITATGQRVTLRCSPRSGDLSVYWYQQSLDQGLQFLIQYYNGEERAKGNILERFSAQQFPDLHSELNLSSLELGDSALYFCASSPLGGTGVNEQFFGPGTRLTVL.

The V gene is TRBV18, the J gene TRBJ2-5, with D perhaps TRBD1 or TRBD2 (5 bases each). CDR3 length equals 15 residues. V shed 1 base and J shed 4 bases, with 13 bases lying between them. CDR1 KGHSH and CDR2 LQKENI come from the germline V gene. The CDR3 sequence: CASSPQGSLRETQYF. The CDR3 DNA follows: TGTGCCAGCTCACCACAGGGGAGCCTTCGAGAGACCCAGTACTTC.